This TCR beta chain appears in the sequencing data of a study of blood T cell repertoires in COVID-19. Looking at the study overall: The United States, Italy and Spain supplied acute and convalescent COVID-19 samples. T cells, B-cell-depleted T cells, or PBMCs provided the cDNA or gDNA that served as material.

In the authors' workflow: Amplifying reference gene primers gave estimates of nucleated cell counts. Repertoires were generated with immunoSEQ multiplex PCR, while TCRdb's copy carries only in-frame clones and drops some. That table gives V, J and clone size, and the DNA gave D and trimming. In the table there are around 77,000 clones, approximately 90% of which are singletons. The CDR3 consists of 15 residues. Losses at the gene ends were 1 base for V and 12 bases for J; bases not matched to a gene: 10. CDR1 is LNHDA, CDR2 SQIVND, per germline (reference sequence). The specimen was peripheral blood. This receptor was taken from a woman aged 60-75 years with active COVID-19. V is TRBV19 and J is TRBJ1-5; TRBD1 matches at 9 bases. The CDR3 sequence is CASSIGRDRAPDQHF. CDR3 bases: TGTGCCAGTAGTATAGGAAGGGACAGGGCCCCGGACCAGCATTTT.